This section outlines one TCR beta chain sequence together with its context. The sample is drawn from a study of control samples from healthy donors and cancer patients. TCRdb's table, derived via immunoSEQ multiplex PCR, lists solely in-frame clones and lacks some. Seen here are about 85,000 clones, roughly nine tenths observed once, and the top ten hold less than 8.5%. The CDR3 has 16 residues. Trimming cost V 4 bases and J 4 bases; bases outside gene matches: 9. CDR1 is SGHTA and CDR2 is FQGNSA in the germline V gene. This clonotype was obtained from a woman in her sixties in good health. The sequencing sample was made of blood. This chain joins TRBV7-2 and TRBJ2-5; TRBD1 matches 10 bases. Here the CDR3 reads CASSSFPRQGAETQYF. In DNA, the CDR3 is TGTGCCAGCAGCTCCTTCCCCCGACAGGGGGCAGAGACCCAGTACTTC. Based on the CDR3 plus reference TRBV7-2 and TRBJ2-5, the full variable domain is GAGVSQSPSNKVTEKGKDVELRCDPISGHTALYWYRQSLGQGLEFLIYFQGNSAPDKSGLPSDRFSAERTGGSVSTLTIQRTQQEDSAVYLCASSSFPRQGAETQYFGPGTRLLVL.